One and the same sample provided the 26 T cell receptor beta chains below, sequenced in a study of beta chain features in type 1 diabetes. Overall study results and limits: TCRB CDR3 length was moderately but significantly reduced in all four CD4+ subsets of Type 1 diabetes patients.

Of the isolated RNA, all was reverse transcribed, and so the sequenced material was expressed TCRB transcripts. The method was immunoSEQ multiplex PCR; TCRdb's version includes in-frame clones alone and lacks a portion of them. The table lists tens of thousands of clones, 35% to 50% of them singletons. Antigen specificity for these receptors is unknown. The sample consisted of Tregs from blood. These receptors all come from a man aged 30 to 39 with type 1 diabetes.

A single count supports this clone. V gene TRBV2 combines with J gene TRBJ2-7; TRBD2 might be the D (5 bases). The length of the CDR3 is 12 residues. With 5 bases removed from V and 2 bases from J, the gap between germline ends came to 7 bases. CDR1 is SNHLY, CDR2 FYNNEI, per germline. CDR3 in DNA: TGTGCCAGCAGTCTGGGAGCCTACGAGCAGTACTTC. Translating it yields CASSLGAYEQYF. Based on the CDR3 plus reference TRBV2 and TRBJ2-7, the full variable domain is EPEVTQTPSHQVTQMGQEVILRCVPISNHLYFYWYRQILGQKVEFLVSFYNNEISEKSEIFDDQFSVERPDGSNFTLKIRSTKLEDSAMYFCASSLGAYEQYFGPGTRLTVT.

The chain has TRBV7-2 and TRBJ2-1; D is unresolved. Per germline, CDR1 SGHTA and CDR2 FQGNSA. V was cut by 5 bases and J by 9 bases, with 11 bases left in between. The CDR3 consists of 12 residues. The DNA for the CDR3 is TGTGCCAGCAGCGTACGAAGAGGTGAGCAGTTCTTC. It codes for CASSVRRGEQFF.

The chain couples TRBV2 to TRBJ2-7; the D gene is possibly TRBD1 (6 bases). Trimming pared 6 bases from V and 5 bases from J, leaving 14 bases between. Germline V gene lookup returns CDR1 SNHLY and CDR2 FYNNEI. CDR3 length: 13 residues. Here the CDR3 reads CASSPQGIDEQYF. As DNA, the CDR3 is TGTGCCAGCAGCCCACAGGGAATCGACGAGCAGTACTTC.

As to this clone: At one end, the junction sequence differs from germline, possibly due to a read error. Other DNA variants within this sample encode the same CDR3. The V and J genes are TRBV5-1 and TRBJ1-1; unclear D gene. Germline CDR1 is SGHRS and CDR2 is YFSETQ. CDR3 size: 16 residues. The CDR3, as DNA: TGCGCCAGTAGCTTAGATTACAAGGAGATGAACACTGAAGCTTTCTTT. Translated, it gives CASSLDYKEMNTEAFF.

The V gene is TRBV6-6, the J gene TRBJ2-1; D unresolved. The CDR3 length is 12 residues. V was pared by 4 bases and J by 5 bases, with 6 bases between. Germline V gene sequence: CDR1 MNHNY, CDR2 SVGAGI (reference sequence). DNA for the CDR3: TGTGCCAGCAGTTCGACTCACAATGAGCAGTTCTTC. Protein sequence: CASSSTHNEQFF.

This clone appeared once. This sequence joins TRBV9 and TRBJ2-2; tentative D call: TRBD1 (6 bases). Looked up from germline, CDR1 is SGDLS and CDR2 is YYNGEE. Trimming stripped 2 bases from V and 0 bases from J, with 14 bases between. This CDR3 is 17 amino acids long. CDR3 DNA sequence: TGTGCCAGCAGCGTTTCTTCAGGGGATGCGAACACCGGGGAGCTGTTTTTT. This gives the protein CASSVSSGDANTGELFF.

In DNA, the CDR3 is TGCGCCAGCAGCCAAGATACCCGGACTAGCGGGAGGGTCAATGAGCAGTTCTTC. Translated, it gives CASSQDTRTSGRVNEQFF. The chain recombines TRBV4-1 with TRBJ2-1; 15 nucleotides align to TRBD2. The CDR3 is 18 amino acids. Unmatched junction bases numbered 6, after V lost 0 bases and J lost 6 bases. Germline CDR1 reads MGHRA; CDR2 reads YSYEKL.

There are a few counts of this clone. The gene calls are TRBV6-1 and TRBJ1-2; D may be TRBD1 (6 bases). From germline, CDR1 is MNHNS and CDR2 SASEGT. This CDR3 comprises 12 residues. Between the trimmed V and J ends, which lost 8 bases and 4 bases, there was a span of 11 bases. The CDR3 region has the DNA TGTGCCAGCGTGACAGGATCCTATGGCTACACCTTC. Residues: CASVTGSYGYTF.

This clone was seen a few times. This rearrangement joins TRBV7-9 to TRBJ2-5; 7 nucleotides line up with TRBD2. This CDR3 contains 15 residues. From germline, CDR1 is SEHNR and CDR2 FQNEAQ (reference sequence). Trimming removed 3 bases from V and 4 bases from J; junction bases left unmatched: 8. CDR3 protein: CASSFRGGQRETQYF. The CDR3 DNA is TGTGCCAGCAGCTTCCGGGGAGGGCAACGAGAGACCCAGTACTTC.

This chain uses TRBV19 with TRBJ1-1; TRBD1 might be the D (5 bases). CDR1 and CDR2 (germline): LNHDA, SQIVND (reference sequence). V lost 3 bases and J 3 bases, leaving 17 bases between the germline ends. The CDR3 totals 16 residues. In DNA, the CDR3 is TGTGCCAGTAGTATTCCTCACAGGACCCGGGACACTGAAGCTTTCTTT. As protein: CASSIPHRTRDTEAFF. Complete variable domain (other parts from reference TRBV19 and TRBJ1-1): DGGITQSPKYLFRKEGQNVTLSCEQNLNHDAMYWYRQDPGQGLRLIYYSQIVNDFQKGDIAEGYSVSREKKESFPLTVTSAQKNPTAFYLCASSIPHRTRDTEAFFGQGTRLTVV.

The chain has TRBV4-1 and TRBJ2-1; 12 bases map to TRBD2. The germline CDR1 and CDR2 sequences are MGHRA and YSYEKL. This CDR3 comprises 16 residues. Trimming cost V 2 bases and J 4 bases; bases outside gene matches: 3. The CDR3 loop is CASSQLAGGSYNEQFF. The DNA of the CDR3 is TGCGCCAGCAGCCAACTAGCGGGAGGGTCATACAATGAGCAGTTCTTC.

The gene calls are TRBV7-9 and TRBJ2-3, with D perhaps TRBD1 (5 bases). This CDR3 has 14 residues. V lost 3 bases to trimming and J lost 6 bases, with 13 bases between them. The germline gives CDR1 SEHNR, CDR2 FQNEAQ (reference sequence). The CDR3 DNA reads as TGTGCCAGCAGCTTTATAAGGGGTTCGGATACGCAGTATTTT. Protein: CASSFIRGSDTQYF.

This clone was counted between two and nine times. The gene calls are TRBV19 and TRBJ2-2, with TRBD1 matching over 8 bases. The germline gives CDR1 LNHDA, CDR2 SQIVND (reference sequence). This CDR3 comprises 14 residues. Unmatched junction bases numbered 2, after V lost 2 bases and J lost 6 bases. As DNA, the CDR3 is TGTGCCAGTAGTATACAGGGGGCAGCCGGGGAGCTGTTTTTT. Translation: CASSIQGAAGELFF.

J is TRBJ2-5 and V is TRBV4-2, with a weak D call TRBD2 (6 bases). Germline CDR1 and CDR2: LGHNA and YNFKEQ. The CDR3 runs to 14 residues. V gave up 5 bases and J gave up 3 bases, with 13 bases separating them. The CDR3 coding sequence is TGTGCCAGCAGCTTATGGGGGGAGGAAGAGACCCAGTACTTC. Translating gives CASSLWGEEETQYF.

The J gene is TRBJ2-7, the V gene TRBV29-1; 12 positions agree with TRBD1. Germline V gene sequence: CDR1 SQVTM, CDR2 ANQGSEA. The V segment lost 7 bases and the J segment 5 bases; nucleotides outside the gene matches: 9. The CDR3 has 14 residues. CDR3 nucleotides: TGCAGCGGGGGATCCGGGACAGGGGGCGACGAGCAGTACTTC. The encoded protein is CSGGSGTGGDEQYF.

CDR3 protein: CASSFLAGGSYEQYF. The CDR3 region has the DNA TGTGCCAGCAGCTTCCTAGCGGGAGGGTCGTACGAGCAGTACTTC. The gene calls are TRBV7-2 and TRBJ2-7; TRBD2 matches at 12 bases. Germline V gene data show CDR1 as SGHTA and CDR2 as FQGNSA. The CDR3 consists of 15 residues. V dropped 3 bases and J dropped 4; count of bases not matched to a gene: 4.

The chain is built from TRBV19 and TRBJ2-2, with a weak D call TRBD2 (5 bases). The V and J ends lost 6 bases and 5 bases respectively, with 13 bases between them. This CDR3 contains 14 residues. The germline CDR1 and CDR2 sequences are LNHDA and SQIVND (reference sequence). The CDR3 loop is CASSKRAQTGELFF. DNA for the CDR3: TGTGCCAGTAGCAAGAGGGCGCAAACCGGGGAGCTGTTTTTT.

This clone occurred a few times. The V gene is TRBV18, the J gene TRBJ2-2, with 8 bases that match TRBD1. The length of the CDR3 is 16 residues. CDR1 KGHSH and CDR2 LQKENI come from the germline V gene. V gave up 4 bases and J gave up 6 bases; unmatched junction bases: 10. The CDR3 reads CASSLNQGATSGELFF. As DNA, the CDR3 is TGTGCCAGCTCACTAAACCAGGGGGCTACATCCGGGGAGCTGTTTTTT.

The J gene is TRBJ1-5, the V gene TRBV27; 7 bases line up with TRBD1. The length of the CDR3 is 14 residues. V gave up 8 bases and J gave up 5 bases; unmatched junction bases: 9. Germline V lookup: CDR1 MNHEY, CDR2 SMNVEV (reference sequence). The CDR3 DNA reads as TGTGCCAGCGGCAGGGGGGTTGAGTATCAGCCCCAGCATTTT. Amino acids: CASGRGVEYQPQHF.

The rearrangement joins TRBV7-2 to TRBJ1-2, with D possibly TRBD1 on 5 matching bases. Per germline, CDR1 SGHTA and CDR2 FQGNSA. This CDR3 comprises 16 residues. V was cut by 3 bases and J by 8 bases, with 22 bases left in between. The CDR3 sequence: CASSFIPLGRGRGYTF. The CDR3 DNA sequence: TGTGCCAGCAGCTTCATTCCTCTTGGACGGGGGAGGGGCTACACCTTC.

CDR3 bases: TGCGCCAGCAGCTTCACTAGCGGGAGCTACGAGCAGTACTTC. Residues: CASSFTSGSYEQYF. The rearrangement joins TRBV5-1 to TRBJ2-7, with 11 bases aligning to TRBD2. The CDR3 is 14 amino acids. Germline lookup yields CDR1 SGHRS and CDR2 YFSETQ. Trimming cost V 2 bases and J 3 bases; bases outside gene matches: 1.

Details on this clone: The same CDR3 arises from other DNA sequences in this sample as well. The V call is TRBV19, the J call TRBJ2-5; D gene uncertain. There are 15 residues in the CDR3. The V gene's germline CDR1 is LNHDA and CDR2 SQIVND (reference sequence). The ends were cut back, 1 base at V and 1 base at J, with 10 bases in the middle. CDR3 sequence reads: CASSIGAYPQETQYF. In DNA, the CDR3 is TGTGCCAGTAGTATAGGCGCCTACCCCCAAGAGACCCAGTACTTC.

The rearrangement joins TRBV7-6 to TRBJ2-1, with 8 bases aligning to TRBD2. CDR1 is SGHVS, CDR2 FNYEAQ, per germline. The CDR3 runs to 15 residues. Germline trimming cut 5 bases from V and 6 bases from J; bases unmatched to any gene: 9. The CDR3 here is CASSKAGVGLNEQFF. CDR3 DNA sequence: TGTGCCAGCAGCAAAGCGGGAGTCGGGCTCAATGAGCAGTTCTTC.

CDR3 sequence: CASSLGWPSTDTQYF. CDR3 nucleotide sequence: TGCGCCAGCAGCTTGGGCTGGCCTAGCACAGATACGCAGTATTTT. The chain combines TRBV5-1 with TRBJ2-3, with no clear D. CDR3 length: 15 amino acids. Germline V CDR1 and CDR2: SGHRS, YFSETQ. V was cut by 0 bases and J by 0 bases, with 8 bases left in between.

The chain couples TRBV7-6 to TRBJ1-4; D is possibly TRBD1 (6 bases). This CDR3 is built from 17 residues. V was clipped by 5 bases and J by 3 bases, with 19 bases between them. CDR1 is SGHVS and CDR2 is FNYEAQ in the germline V gene. The CDR3 sequence is CASSPMTLGQPNEKLFF. CDR3 nucleotides: TGTGCCAGCAGCCCTATGACCCTCGGACAGCCTAATGAAAAACTGTTTTTT.

This clone has a handful of counts. This rearrangement joins TRBV19 to TRBJ2-7; TRBD1 might be the D (5 bases). In germline, CDR1 is LNHDA, CDR2 SQIVND (reference sequence). Trimming left V 3 bases short and J 1 base short, with 10 bases between. This CDR3 spans 14 amino acids. The CDR3 here is CASSIQGASYEQYF. CDR3 DNA: TGTGCCAGTAGTATCCAGGGCGCTTCCTACGAGCAGTACTTC.